Sequencing of this T cell receptor beta chain was carried out in a study of Graves' ophthalmopathy and Graves' hyperthyroidism. This clonotype was observed a few times. The authors amplified TCR beta CDR3 regions, and they did so from RNA transcripts for repertoire sequencing. Investigators did first-round RT-PCR with HTBI primers, then second-round multiplex PCR. One entry per CDR3 protein, called by TCRdb with MiXCR from the multiplex PCR reads. The repertoire holds a few hundred thousand distinct CDR3 sequences, with 15% as singletons. Newly diagnosed hyperthyroidism donors, aged 18 to 65, duration under 2 months. Orbital computed tomography, together with clinical symptoms, serum thyroxine, TRAb and thyroid ultrasound, was used for diagnosis. V trimming: 4 bases; J trimming: 3 bases; junction bases outside the gene matches: 5. This CDR3 has 14 amino acids.

Material: peripheral blood. The receptor comes from a woman between 18 and 29 years old with stable Graves' hyperthyroidism. The chain is built from TRBV12-3 or TRBV12-4 and TRBJ2-7; TRBD1 aligns across 8 bases. The CDR3 region is CASSSQGAYYEQYF. The CDR3 DNA reads as TGTGCCAGCAGTTCCCAGGGGGCTTACTACGAGCAGTACTTC.